What follows is one TCR beta chain and its context. This entry is derived from a study of blood T cell repertoires in COVID-19. Study overall: Both acute and convalescent COVID-19 samples were obtained from the United States, Italy and Spain.

Germline lookup yields CDR1 SGHAT and CDR2 FQNNGV. V gave up 2 bases and J gave up 1 base, with 9 bases separating them. This CDR3 is 15 amino acids long. The data were produced by immunoSEQ multiplex PCR, yet TCRdb's version contains in-frame clones alone and is incomplete. Of 80,000 to 95,000 clones in the sample, 86% were seen once. This chain connects TRBV11-2 to TRBJ1-5, with D unresolved. The sample taken for sequencing was peripheral blood. The source of this sequence is a man aged 50-59 years with active or convalescent COVID-19. The CDR3 sequence is CASSLRPGSNQPQHF. Written as DNA, the CDR3 is TGTGCCAGCAGCTTACGGCCCGGGAGCAATCAGCCCCAGCATTTT.